Sequencing of this T cell receptor beta chain was carried out in a study of T cell changes during pregnancy in multiple sclerosis. V dropped 8 bases and J dropped 0; count of bases not matched to a gene: 1. The CDR3 runs to 16 residues. Germline V lookup: CDR1 SGHTA, CDR2 FQGNSA. Clones were sequenced by immunoSEQ multiplex PCR, and TCRdb holds only the in-frame ones, with some missing. This table holds 54,000 or so clones, around 95% found once. The gene calls are TRBV7-2 and TRBJ2-1; 16 nucleotides align to TRBD2. The receptor was derived from a female donor with multiple sclerosis, enrolled in a pregnancy study. The sample here was CD4+ T cells from peripheral blood mononuclear cells, taken before pregnancy. The CDR3 DNA reads as TGTGCCAGCGGGACTAGCGGGAGGGGCTCCTACAATGAGCAGTTCTTC. This codes for CASGTSGRGSYNEQFF. Based on the CDR3 plus reference TRBV7-2 and TRBJ2-1, the full variable domain is GAGVSQSPSNKVTEKGKDVELRCDPISGHTALYWYRQSLGQGLEFLIYFQGNSAPDKSGLPSDRFSAERTGGSVSTLTIQRTQQEDSAVYLCASGTSGRGSYNEQFFGPGTRLTVL.